What follows are 10 T cell receptor beta chains derived from one specimen sequenced in a study of T cell clones after liver transplantation. TCRdb's copy holds only in-frame clones and misses some; the assay was immunoSEQ multiplex PCR. This table has tens of thousands of clones, roughly 80% appearing once. Material: CD4+ T cells from blood, obtained at the 22-month timepoint. The receptors here all came from a human patient who received a liver transplant. The graft donor may have given rise to some T cells.

DNA of the CDR3: TGTGCCAGCAGTTGGTTGGCGACAGATACGCAGTATTTT. This codes for CASSWLATDTQYF. The chain has TRBV28 and TRBJ2-3; no clear D gene. The CDR3 loop spans 13 amino acids. Trimming pared 4 bases from V and 3 bases from J, leaving 8 bases between. Germline CDR1 reads MDHEN; CDR2 reads SYDVKM.

The chain carries TRBV28 and TRBJ2-5, with a tentative D call TRBD1 (6 bases). Germline CDR1 reads MDHEN; CDR2 reads SYDVKM. This CDR3 is built from 13 residues. Trimming left V 3 bases short and J 4 bases short, with 9 bases between. The CDR3 is CASSFSGAETQYF. DNA of the CDR3: TGTGCCAGCAGTTTCTCAGGGGCAGAGACCCAGTACTTC.

This clone was detected only a few times. V and J are TRBV7-3 and TRBJ1-5; D is possibly TRBD1 (5 bases). Germline assignment: CDR1 SGHTA and CDR2 FQGTGA. The V end lost 5 bases, the J end lost 4 bases, and 9 bases lay between the germline ends. The CDR3 covers 13 residues. CDR3 sequence reads: CASSPGWNQPQHF. DNA for the CDR3: TGTGCCAGCAGCCCAGGGTGGAATCAGCCCCAGCATTTT.

The rearrangement links TRBV2 to TRBJ1-4, with TRBD1 identical over 9 bases. V lost 8 bases and J lost 7; bases outside the gene matches: 11. This CDR3 contains 15 residues. Germline CDR1 and CDR2: SNHLY and FYNNEI. As DNA, the CDR3 is TGTGCCAGCGGACCACTACAGGGGGCTGGTGAAAAACTGTTTTTT. It specifies CASGPLQGAGEKLFF.

The rearrangement uses TRBV13 and TRBJ2-7; 9 bases line up with TRBD2. The germline V gene encodes CDR1 PRHDT and CDR2 FYEKMQ (reference sequence). The J segment lost 1 base and the V segment lost 1 base, leaving 11 bases of the junction unmatched. The CDR3 covers 18 residues. CDR3 nucleotide sequence: TGTGCCAGCAGCTTAGTTGGGGGAAATAGCGGGGGATCCTACGAGCAGTACTTC. Protein sequence: CASSLVGGNSGGSYEQYF.

This clone appeared once. The chain combines TRBV9 with TRBJ2-7; no firm D call. There are 11 residues in the CDR3. The V and J ends lost 0 bases and 5 bases respectively, with 3 bases between them. Germline CDR1 SGDLS, CDR2 YYNGEE. The CDR3 bases are TGTGCCAGCAGCGTAGAGGACGAGCAGTACTTC. Translated: CASSVEDEQYF.

The rearrangement joins TRBV14 to TRBJ1-3; 8 positions match TRBD1. The ends lost 2 bases at V and 0 bases at J; junction bases unmatched: 0. CDR1 and CDR2 from the germline V gene are SGHDN and FVKESK. This CDR3 is built from 15 residues. The CDR3 DNA sequence: TGTGCCAGCAGCCAAACAGGGGGCTCTGGAAACACCATATATTTT. Amino acids: CASSQTGGSGNTIYF.

The chain is built from TRBV7-6 and TRBJ2-3; 12 bases align to TRBD2. Germline loops: CDR1 SGHVS, CDR2 FNYEAQ. The V segment lost 4 bases and the J segment 5 bases; nucleotides outside the gene matches: 13. The CDR3 extends over 18 amino acids. CDR3 amino acids: CASSSPTGLAGFKDTQYF. CDR3 bases: TGTGCCAGCAGCTCACCCACAGGACTAGCGGGGTTCAAAGATACGCAGTATTTT.

V is TRBV6-5 and J is TRBJ2-2; the match to TRBD1 covers 9 bases. With 6 bases clipped from V and 5 bases from J, the junction kept 7 bases outside the gene matches. The CDR3 covers 15 residues. The germline V gene encodes CDR1 MNHEY and CDR2 SVGAGI. The CDR3 nucleotides are TGTGCCAGCAGGACCGGGACAGGGCTTACCGGGGAGCTGTTTTTT. Protein sequence: CASRTGTGLTGELFF.

In this sample, this clone turned up once. The rearrangement uses TRBV29-1 and TRBJ2-4, with D maybe TRBD1 (5 bases). V lost 2 bases to trimming and J lost 2 bases, with 10 bases between them. Germline V CDR1 and CDR2: SQVTM, ANQGSEA. This CDR3 comprises 14 residues. The CDR3 bases are TGCAGCGTTGAATTGGGGCCAACCAAAAACATTCAGTACTTC. This gives the protein CSVELGPTKNIQYF.